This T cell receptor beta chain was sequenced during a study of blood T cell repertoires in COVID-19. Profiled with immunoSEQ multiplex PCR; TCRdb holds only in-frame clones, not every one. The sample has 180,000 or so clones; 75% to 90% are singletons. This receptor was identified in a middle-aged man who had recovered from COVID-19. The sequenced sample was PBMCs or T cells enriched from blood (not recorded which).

CDR3 in amino acids: CASSPERVRFRGYTF. In nucleotides, the CDR3 is TGTGCCAGCAGCCCAGAACGGGTCCGCTTTCGAGGCTACACCTTC. This chain uses TRBV7-8 with TRBJ1-2; no definite D call. The CDR3 is made up of 15 amino acids. The V end was cut by 5 bases, the J end by 8 bases, with 21 bases between. Germline lookup yields CDR1 SGHVS and CDR2 FQNEAQ.